This T cell receptor (beta chain) was profiled in a study of patients and donors after allogeneic stem cell transplantation. Germline values: CDR1 SQVTM, CDR2 ANQGSEA. V lost 6 bases to trimming and J lost 9 bases, with 18 bases between them. The CDR3 has 13 amino acids. MiXCR, applied by TCRdb to the RT-PCR reads, yields one record per CDR3 protein. This table has 65,000 to 80,000 distinct CDR3 sequences, 26% appearing once. This clonotype has more than one count but fewer than ten. A much larger clone lies one base from this, so it may be a read error. What was sequenced was blood, either unsorted or a sorted T cell fraction (not recorded which). V usage is TRBV29-1 and J usage is TRBJ1-5, with unresolved D. This TCR derives from a human donor who was either an allogeneic HSCT recipient or a stem cell or donor lymphocyte infusion donor (not recorded which). It is not recorded whose cells these are; they may come from a transplant donor. This CDR3 is CSVRSLESAPQHF. The CDR3 DNA is TGCAGCGTCCGCAGCCTGGAAAGTGCGCCCCAGCATTTT.